A selection of T cell receptor beta chains follows, all from one sample in a study of PD-1 blockade in mismatch repair-deficient tumors. Repertoires were generated with immunoSEQ multiplex PCR, while TCRdb's copy carries only in-frame clones and drops some. Counted here are 38,000 or so clones, roughly 85% occurring once; the ten biggest clones make up 3.5% to 4%. This material consisted of peripheral blood, taken 76 weeks after starting pembrolizumab. The receptors stem from an adult with mismatch repair-deficient cancer. Both conserved end residues are part of each CDR3. Fields, in order: V gene, clone size, J gene, D gene, CDR3 length, CDR3 DNA, CDR3 protein. The D gene is left open where the match is weak. Expanded clones are given a class, and other clones once, few, many or no size at all.

TRBV15,-,TRBJ2-7,TRBD2,18,TGTGCCACCAGCAGAGATTTTGCGGGAGTGGGGGGGGTTTACGAGCAGTACTTC,CATSRDFAGVGGVYEQYF
TRBV7-3,-,TRBJ2-3,TRBD2,15,TGTGCCAGCAGCTCGACTAGCGGGCCCACAGATACGCAGTATTTT,CASSSTSGPTDTQYF
TRBV13,-,TRBJ2-6,-,14,TGTGCCAGCAGCTTCGCGGCTAGCCCCAACGTCCTGACTTTC,CASSFAASPNVLTF
TRBV19,-,TRBJ2-2,TRBD1,15,TGTGCCAGTAATAGGGACAGGCCGAACACCGGGGAGCTGTTTTTT,CASNRDRPNTGELFF
TRBV11-3,-,TRBJ2-1,TRBD2,16,TGTGCCAGCAGCTTAGTCAGGCCTAGCGGCTACAATGAGCAGTTCTTC,CASSLVRPSGYNEQFF
TRBV7-9,-,TRBJ1-1,-,11,TGTGCCAGCAGCCCATCTACTGAAGCTTTCTTT,CASSPSTEAFF
TRBV5-1,-,TRBJ2-1,TRBD2,21,TGCGCCAGCAGCTCACAGGGTACTAGCGGGAGATCATCTAGCTCCTACAATGAGCAGTTCTTC,CASSSQGTSGRSSSSYNEQFF
TRBV15,-,TRBJ2-5,-,14,TGTGCCACCCACGACCCCCCCGATTGGGAGACCCAGTACTTC,CATHDPPDWETQYF
TRBV28,-,TRBJ1-1,-,12,TGTGCCAGCAGTCGCATGAACACTGAAGCTTTCTTT,CASSRMNTEAFF
TRBV29-1,-,TRBJ2-3,-,16,TGCAGCGCTGTGGGGGTGCGAGTACTACGCACAGATACGCAGTATTTT,CSAVGVRVLRTDTQYF
TRBV4-1,-,TRBJ2-3,-,14,TGCGCCAGCAGCCAAGGGCCGAGCACAGATACGCAGTATTTT,CASSQGPSTDTQYF
TRBV11-3,-,TRBJ1-1,-,17,TGTGCCAGCAGCTTATATGCGAGGTTACAGAAGAACACTGAAGCTTTCTTT,CASSLYARLQKNTEAFF
TRBV6-5,once,TRBJ2-3,-,14,TGTGCCAGCAGTTACTCGCCAGACCCAGATACGCAGTATTTT,CASSYSPDPDTQYF
TRBV18,-,TRBJ2-6,-,15,TGTGCCAGCTCACCACCCGGGACAGGGGCCAACGTCCTGACTTTC,CASSPPGTGANVLTF
TRBV28,-,TRBJ1-1,TRBD1,14,TGTGCCAGCAGTTTGAGGACAGGGGGTATTGAAGCTTTCTTT,CASSLRTGGIEAFF
TRBV6-6,-,TRBJ1-1,-,14,TGTGCCAGCAGTTCCCGGACGCGGAACACTGAAGCTTTCTTT,CASSSRTRNTEAFF
TRBV27,-,TRBJ2-3,TRBD2,17,TGTGCCAGCAGCAGGCGGACTAGCGGGATGGGGACAGATACGCAGTATTTT,CASSRRTSGMGTDTQYF
TRBV6-1,-,TRBJ1-4,-,12,TGTGCCACTGGACGGATTAATGAAAAACTGTTTTTT,CATGRINEKLFF
TRBV12-5,-,TRBJ2-3,TRBD2,21,TGTGCTAGTGGTTTGGTACTGGGACTAGCGGGACGCCCTCGGAGCACAGATACGCAGTATTTT,CASGLVLGLAGRPRSTDTQYF
TRBV10-1,-,TRBJ1-1,-,14,TGCGCCAGCAGTGAAGGCAGGGGATTGACTGAAGCTTTCTTT,CASSEGRGLTEAFF